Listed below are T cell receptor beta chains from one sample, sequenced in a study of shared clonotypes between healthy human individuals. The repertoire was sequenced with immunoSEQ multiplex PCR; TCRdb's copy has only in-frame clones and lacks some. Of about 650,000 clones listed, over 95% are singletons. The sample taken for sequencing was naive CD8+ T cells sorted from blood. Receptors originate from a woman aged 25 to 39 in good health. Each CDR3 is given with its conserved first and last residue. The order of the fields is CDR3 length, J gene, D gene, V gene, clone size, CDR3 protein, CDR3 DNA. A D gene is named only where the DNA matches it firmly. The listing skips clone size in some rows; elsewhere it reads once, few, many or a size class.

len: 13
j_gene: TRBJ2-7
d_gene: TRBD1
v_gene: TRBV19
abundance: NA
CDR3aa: CASRWDSSGEQYF
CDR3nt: TGTGCCAGTAGATGGGACAGCTCGGGCGAGCAGTACTTC

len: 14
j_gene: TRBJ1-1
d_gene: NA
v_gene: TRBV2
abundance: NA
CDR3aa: CASRTTTGETEAFF
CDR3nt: TGTGCCAGCAGGACGACGACAGGAGAAACTGAAGCTTTCTTT

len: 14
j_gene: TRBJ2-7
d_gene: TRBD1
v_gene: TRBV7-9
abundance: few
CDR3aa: CASSDTPTGYEQYF
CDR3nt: TGTGCCAGCAGCGATACCCCGACAGGGTACGAGCAGTACTTC

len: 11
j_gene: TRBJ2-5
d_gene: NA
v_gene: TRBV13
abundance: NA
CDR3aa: CASSEEATQYF
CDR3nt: TGTGCCAGCAGCGAGGAGGCGACCCAGTACTTC

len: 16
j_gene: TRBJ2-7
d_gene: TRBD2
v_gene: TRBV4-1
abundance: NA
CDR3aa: CASSQVASGRWYEQYF
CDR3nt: TGCGCCAGCAGCCAAGTGGCTAGCGGGAGATGGTACGAGCAGTACTTC

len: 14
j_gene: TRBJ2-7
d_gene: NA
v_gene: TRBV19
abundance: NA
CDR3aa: CASSIYRALAGQYF
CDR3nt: TGTGCCAGTAGTATCTACAGGGCGCTCGCGGGGCAGTACTTC

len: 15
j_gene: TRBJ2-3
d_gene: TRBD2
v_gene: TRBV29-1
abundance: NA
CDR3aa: CSVRGGGRAEDTQYF
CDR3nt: TGCAGCGTCCGAGGGGGCGGGAGGGCCGAAGATACGCAGTATTTT

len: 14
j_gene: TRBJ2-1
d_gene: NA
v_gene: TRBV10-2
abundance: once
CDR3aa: CASRGPGSHNEQFF
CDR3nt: TGCGCCAGCAGGGGCCCTGGTAGCCACAATGAGCAGTTCTTC

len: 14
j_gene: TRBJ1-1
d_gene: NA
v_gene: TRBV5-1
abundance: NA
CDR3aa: CASSFRAVNTEAFF
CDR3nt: TGCGCCAGCAGCTTCAGAGCCGTGAACACTGAAGCTTTCTTT

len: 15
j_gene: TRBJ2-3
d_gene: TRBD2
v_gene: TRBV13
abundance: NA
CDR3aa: CASSPREVNTDTQYF
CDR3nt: TGTGCCAGCAGCCCTCGGGAGGTCAACACAGATACGCAGTATTTT

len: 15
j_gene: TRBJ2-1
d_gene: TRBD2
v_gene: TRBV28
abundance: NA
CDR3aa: CASSFRTSGSPEQFF
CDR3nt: TGTGCCAGCAGTTTTAGGACTAGCGGGAGTCCTGAGCAGTTCTTC

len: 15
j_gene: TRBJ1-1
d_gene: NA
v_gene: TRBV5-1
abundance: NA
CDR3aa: CASSLPPGGNTEAFF
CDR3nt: TGCGCCAGCAGCTTGCCCCCCGGGGGGAACACTGAAGCTTTCTTT

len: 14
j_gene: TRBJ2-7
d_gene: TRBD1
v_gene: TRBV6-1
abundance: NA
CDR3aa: CASSTGTGSSEQYF
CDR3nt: TGTGCCAGCAGTACCGGGACAGGGTCGTCCGAGCAGTACTTC

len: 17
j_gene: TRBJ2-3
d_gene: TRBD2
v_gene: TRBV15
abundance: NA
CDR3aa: CATSIIAGGPWPDTQYF
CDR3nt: TGTGCCACCAGCATAATAGCGGGAGGGCCTTGGCCAGATACGCAGTATTTT

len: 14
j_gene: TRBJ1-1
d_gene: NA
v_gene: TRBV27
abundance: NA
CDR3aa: CASSIRGLDTEAFF
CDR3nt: TGTGCCAGCAGCATCCGAGGGCTGGACACTGAAGCTTTCTTT

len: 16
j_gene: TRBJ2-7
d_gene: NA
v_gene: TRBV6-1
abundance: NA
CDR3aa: CASSEDHDGTTYEQYF
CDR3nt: TGTGCCAGCAGTGAAGATCATGACGGTACTACCTACGAGCAGTACTTC

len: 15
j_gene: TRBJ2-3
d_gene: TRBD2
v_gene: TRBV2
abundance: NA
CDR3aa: CASSEGSGMGHTQYF
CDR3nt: TGTGCCAGCAGTGAAGGGAGCGGGATGGGCCATACGCAGTATTTT

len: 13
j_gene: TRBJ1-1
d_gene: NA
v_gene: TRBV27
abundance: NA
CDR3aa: CASSVTRNTEAFF
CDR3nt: TGTGCCAGCAGCGTCACCAGGAACACTGAAGCTTTCTTT

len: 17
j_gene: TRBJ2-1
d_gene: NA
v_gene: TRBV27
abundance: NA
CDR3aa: CASTEFGGPLPNNEQFF
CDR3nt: TGTGCCAGCACCGAGTTTGGGGGTCCACTTCCGAACAATGAGCAGTTCTTC

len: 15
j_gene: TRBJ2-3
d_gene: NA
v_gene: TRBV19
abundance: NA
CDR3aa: CASSTSMTSTDTQYF
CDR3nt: TGTGCCAGTAGTACCTCTATGACTAGCACAGATACGCAGTATTTT

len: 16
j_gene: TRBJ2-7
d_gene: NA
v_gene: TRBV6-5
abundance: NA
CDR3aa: CASSYSTGTTSYEQYF
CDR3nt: TGTGCCAGCAGTTACTCGACCGGGACCACCTCCTACGAGCAGTACTTC

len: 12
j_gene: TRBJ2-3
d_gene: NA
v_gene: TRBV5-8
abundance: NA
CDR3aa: CASSYSGDTQYF
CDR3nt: TGTGCCAGCAGCTATTCCGGGGATACGCAGTATTTT